The T cell receptor (beta chain) under discussion was sequenced for a study of PD-1 blockade in classical Hodgkin lymphoma. The V gene lost 1 base and the J gene lost 0 bases, with 13 bases spanning the gap. The CDR3 has 18 amino acids. Germline V gene sequence: CDR1 LGHNA, CDR2 YSLEER. Study-level findings and limits: Whereas CD4+ TCR diversity had risen significantly by C4D1, CD8+ TCR diversity had not.

In regard to this clone: The antigen is not known.

TCRdb keeps only in-frame clones here, not all; method: immunoSEQ multiplex PCR. The sample has some 96,000 clones; approximately 80% are singletons. Every single patient, without exception, relapsed after autologous stem cell transplantation, and brentuximab vedotin exposure varied. The sequenced sample was peripheral blood mononuclear cells (PBMCs), obtained at baseline. This clonotype originated in a human donor with classical Hodgkin lymphoma. The chain carries TRBV4-3 and TRBJ2-6; D is perhaps TRBD1 (7 bases). The CDR3 reads CASSQGGDSYSGANVLTF. The CDR3 DNA follows: TGCGCCAGCAGCCAAGGGGGGGACAGTTACTCTGGGGCCAACGTCCTGACTTTC.